One sample yielded the 32 T cell receptor beta chains listed below, sequenced in a study of T cells in narcolepsy. Method: immunoSEQ multiplex PCR; TCRdb's copy keeps in-frame clones and lacks some. Of roughly 20,000 clones in the sample, roughly 80% were seen once. Specimen: memory (CD45RA-) CD4+ T cells from blood. The receptors were gathered from a human donor in good health.

The chain couples TRBV7-2 to TRBJ1-6, with D hard to call. Germline loops: CDR1 SGHTA, CDR2 FQGNSA. This CDR3 has 15 amino acids. V was pared by 2 bases and J by 4 bases, with 9 bases between. The CDR3 region is CASSLKGSYNSPLHF. The CDR3 region has the DNA TGTGCCAGCAGCTTAAAAGGGAGTTATAATTCACCCCTCCACTTT.

V gene TRBV23-1 combines with J gene TRBJ2-3; the D is unclear. TRBV23-1 is an ORF for which the function is uncertain. The V and J ends lost 0 bases and 7 bases respectively, with 11 bases between them. The CDR3 has 14 amino acids. The chain's CDR3 is CASSQSSDPNTQYF. CDR3 coding DNA: TGCGCCAGCAGTCAATCTTCCGATCCGAATACGCAGTATTTT.

The rearrangement links TRBV7-9 to TRBJ1-3; no reliable D call. The germline CDR1 and CDR2 sequences are SEHNR and FQNEAQ (reference sequence). Between the trimmed V and J ends, which lost 5 bases and 0 bases, there was a span of 5 bases. The CDR3 has 13 residues. The DNA for the CDR3 is TGTGCCAGCAGCCTAAGCTCTGGAAACACCATATATTTT. Its protein product is CASSLSSGNTIYF.

The chain couples TRBV7-2 to TRBJ2-2, with 10 bases lining up with TRBD2. V shed 0 bases, J shed 3 bases, and the junction held 7 bases outside the gene matches. Germline values: CDR1 SGHTA, CDR2 FQGNSA. There are 18 residues in the CDR3. CDR3 DNA: TGTGCCAGCAGCTTAGCGCTTCCTAGCGGGAGTTACACCGGGGAGCTGTTTTTT. Protein product: CASSLALPSGSYTGELFF.

This clone has only one observation. The CDR3 nucleotides read TGTGCCAGCAGTCGGTACAATGAGCAGTTCTTC. Translated: CASSRYNEQFF. V usage is TRBV6-1 and J usage is TRBJ2-1; D is unclear. V was shortened by 5 bases and J by 4 bases, with 3 bases between the two germline ends. Germline CDR1 MNHNS, CDR2 SASEGT. The CDR3 totals 11 residues.

The rearrangement links TRBV28 to TRBJ1-5; TRBD1 aligns across 8 bases. This CDR3 has 14 amino acids. V lost 6 bases, J lost 7 bases, and 8 bases stayed unmatched. Germline V lookup: CDR1 MDHEN, CDR2 SYDVKM. DNA of the CDR3: TGTGCCAGCAGCCCGACAGGGGCCGGGCAGCCCCAGCATTTT. Amino acids: CASSPTGAGQPQHF.

This chain connects TRBV29-1 to TRBJ1-5, with 8 bases that match TRBD1. The trim removed 5 bases at V and 3 bases at J, leaving 12 bases unmatched. Germline V gene lookup returns CDR1 SQVTM and CDR2 ANQGSEA. This CDR3 is built from 16 residues. The CDR3 loop reads CSVYTGTGGFNQPQHF. CDR3 in DNA: TGCAGCGTTTACACCGGGACAGGAGGTTTCAATCAGCCCCAGCATTTT.

The chain carries TRBV11-2 and TRBJ2-2; no clear D. Germline V gene data show CDR1 as SGHAT and CDR2 as FQNNGV. The CDR3 loop spans 16 amino acids. Trimming stripped 6 bases from V and 0 bases from J, with 14 bases between. The CDR3 DNA reads TGTGCCAGCAGTGGCACTCAAATAACGAACACCGGGGAGCTGTTTTTT. Protein: CASSGTQITNTGELFF.

The chain is built from TRBV5-6 and TRBJ2-3; 7 bases agree with TRBD1. The CDR3 is 15 residues long. V lost 3 bases to trimming and J lost 2 bases; unmatched junction nucleotides: 6. Germline V CDR1 and CDR2: SGHDT, YYEEEE. The CDR3 loop is CASSWKGQNTDTQYF. The CDR3 DNA follows: TGTGCCAGCAGCTGGAAGGGACAGAACACAGATACGCAGTATTTT.

This clone was seen a few times. The rearrangement joins TRBV7-9 to TRBJ1-3; a possible D gene is TRBD1 (5 bases). CDR1 and CDR2 (germline): SEHNR, FQNEAQ (reference sequence). This CDR3 region has 13 residues. Trimming removed 5 bases from V and 2 bases from J, with 7 bases in between. The CDR3 sequence: CASSPGAGNTIYF. CDR3 in DNA: TGTGCCAGCAGCCCGGGGGCTGGAAACACCATATATTTT. Based on the CDR3 plus reference TRBV7-9 and TRBJ1-3, the full variable domain is DTGVSQNPRHKITKRGQNVTFRCDPISEHNRLYWYRQTLGQGPEFLTYFQNEAQLEKSRLLSDRFSAERPKGSFSTLEIQRTEQGDSAMYLCASSPGAGNTIYFGEGSWLTVV.

Remarks on this clone: At one boundary the junction diverges from the germline segment, which might be a read error. The J gene is TRBJ2-7, the V gene TRBV18; 9 bases line up with TRBD2. The CDR3 runs to 16 residues. The germline CDR1 and CDR2 sequences are KGHSH and LQKENI. CDR3 nucleotides: TGTCCCAGCTCACTTAGTCGGAGCGGGGGGCCGGGGGAGCAGTACTTC. Translated, it gives CPSSLSRSGGPGEQYF.

The genes are TRBV7-2 and TRBJ1-4; 11 bases map to TRBD1. The trim removed 5 bases at V and 7 bases at J, leaving 9 bases unmatched. Germline CDR1 reads SGHTA; CDR2 reads FQGNSA. This CDR3 has 16 residues. The CDR3 coding sequence is TGTGCCAGCAGCCTAGGACAGGGGGCGCCTAGTGAAAAACTGTTTTTT. This codes for CASSLGQGAPSEKLFF.

This chain connects TRBV5-4 to TRBJ1-2; D possibly corresponds to TRBD1 (5 bases). The CDR3 is 17 amino acids. The germline CDR1 and CDR2 sequences are SGHNT and YYREEE (reference sequence). Trimming pared 0 bases from V and 3 bases from J, leaving 18 bases between. Here the CDR3 DNA reads TGTGCCAGCAGCTTGGGTCTTCGGCCAGGGAGGGACTATGGCTACACCTTC. Its translation is CASSLGLRPGRDYGYTF.

J is TRBJ2-7 and V is TRBV5-1, with TRBD2 identical over 7 bases. Germline V gives CDR1 SGHRS, CDR2 YFSETQ. This CDR3 has 15 amino acids. V trimming: 4 bases; J trimming: 6 bases; junction bases outside the gene matches: 13. The CDR3 spells CASSPNTAGFREQYF. CDR3 sequence (DNA): TGCGCCAGCAGCCCCAACACAGCGGGGTTTCGCGAGCAGTACTTC. Variable domain in full (rest from reference TRBV5-1 and TRBJ2-7): KAGVTQTPRYLIKTRGQQVTLSCSPISGHRSVSWYQQTPGQGLQFLFEYFSETQRNKGNFPGRFSGRQFSNSRSEMNVSTLELGDSALYLCASSPNTAGFREQYFGPGTRLTVT.

The chain links TRBV7-2 to TRBJ2-7; D perhaps matches TRBD1 (5 bases). V dropped 1 base and J dropped 10 bases, with 14 bases sitting between them. This CDR3 comprises 13 residues. Germline V CDR1 and CDR2: SGHTA, FQGNSA. CDR3 nucleotides: TGTGCCAGCAGCTTAGTCTCCCAGGGAACACAGTACTTC. As protein: CASSLVSQGTQYF. Combining the CDR3 with reference TRBV7-2 and TRBJ2-7 gives the whole variable domain GAGVSQSPSNKVTEKGKDVELRCDPISGHTALYWYRQSLGQGLEFLIYFQGNSAPDKSGLPSDRFSAERTGGSVSTLTIQRTQQEDSAVYLCASSLVSQGTQYFGPGTRLTVT.

The V gene is TRBV7-9, the J gene TRBJ1-2; the D is unclear. V lost 2 bases and J 8 bases, leaving 15 bases between the germline ends. Germline V CDR1 and CDR2: SEHNR, FQNEAQ (reference sequence). The CDR3 has 14 residues. The CDR3 protein is CASSLSGGVGGYTF. DNA of the CDR3: TGTGCCAGCAGCTTATCGGGCGGGGTCGGAGGCTACACCTTC.

The chain couples TRBV19 to TRBJ2-5; 12 bases align to TRBD2. The DNA end lines up better with TRBJ2-7; the J call may be wrong. The CDR3 has 14 residues. CDR1 and CDR2 (germline): LNHDA, SQIVND (reference sequence). For the CDR3, the DNA is TGTGCCAGTAGTGTGGGGACTAGCGGGTACGAGCAGTACTTC. Translation: CASSVGTSGYEQYF.

The chain links TRBV28 to TRBJ2-6; D gene unclear. The germline gives CDR1 MDHEN, CDR2 SYDVKM. The CDR3 has 15 amino acids. The V end lost 6 bases, the J end lost 0 bases, and 9 bases lay between the germline ends. CDR3 protein: CASRSTVSGANVLTF. The CDR3 coding sequence is TGTGCCAGCAGGTCAACAGTCTCTGGGGCCAACGTCCTGACTTTC.

The CDR3 region has the DNA TGTGCCAGTAAGACACTTAGGTGGGGGAGTGACTATGGCTACACCTTC. Translated, it gives CASKTLRWGSDYGYTF. The V call is TRBV28, the J call TRBJ1-2, with a weak D call TRBD1 (5 bases). CDR1 is MDHEN, CDR2 SYDVKM, per germline. The V end lost 9 bases, the J end lost 3 bases, and 23 bases lay between the germline ends. The CDR3 extends over 16 amino acids.

The rearrangement links TRBV7-9 to TRBJ2-3; no reliable D call. Looked up from germline, CDR1 is SEHNR and CDR2 is FQNEAQ (reference sequence). Trimming stripped 8 bases from V and 6 bases from J, with 6 bases between. The CDR3 is made up of 10 amino acids. Here the CDR3 DNA reads TGTGCCAGCGATAGGGATACGCAGTATTTT. It specifies CASDRDTQYF.

This chain connects TRBV10-3 to TRBJ1-2, with 8 positions matching TRBD1. The junction had 3 bases not matched to a gene; V was cut back by 8 bases and J by 1 base. This CDR3 is 13 amino acids long. CDR1 ENHRY and CDR2 SYGVKD come from the germline V gene. The CDR3 loop reads CAILDRDNYGYTF. The CDR3 DNA follows: TGTGCCATCCTGGACAGGGATAACTATGGCTACACCTTC.

The chain recombines TRBV18 with TRBJ2-5, with D uncertain. The V gene lost 5 bases and the J gene lost 5 bases, with 9 bases spanning the gap. In germline, CDR1 is KGHSH, CDR2 LQKENI. There are 12 residues in the CDR3. The CDR3 protein is CASSVLSETQYF. The CDR3 DNA sequence: TGTGCCAGCTCAGTACTATCGGAGACCCAGTACTTC.

The table lists this clone with a count of one. The chain joins TRBV6-6 to TRBJ2-7, with D tentatively TRBD2 (5 bases). Germline V lookup: CDR1 MNHNY, CDR2 SVGAGI (reference sequence). V gave up 4 bases and J gave up 4 bases, with 8 bases separating them. The CDR3 extends over 12 amino acids. CDR3 DNA: TGTGCCAGCAGTTCGGGGATTTACGAGCAGTACTTC. This codes for CASSSGIYEQYF.

This clone showed up just a few times. The V and J genes are TRBV7-2 and TRBJ1-1, with D unresolved. This CDR3 is built from 13 residues. V lost 1 base to trimming and J lost 10 bases, with 13 bases between them. Germline CDR1 is SGHTA and CDR2 is FQGNSA. This CDR3 reads CASSLVKASGAFF. The CDR3 bases are TGTGCCAGCAGCTTAGTAAAGGCCTCGGGAGCTTTCTTT. Looking up the rest from reference TRBV7-2 and TRBJ1-1 gives the full variable domain: GAGVSQSPSNKVTEKGKDVELRCDPISGHTALYWYRQSLGQGLEFLIYFQGNSAPDKSGLPSDRFSAERTGGSVSTLTIQRTQQEDSAVYLCASSLVKASGAFFGQGTRLTVV.

About this clone itself: Other DNA sequences in the sample encode the same CDR3. The genes are TRBV19 and TRBJ1-4; D gene ambiguous. V lost 6 bases and J 8 bases, leaving 7 bases between the germline ends. Per the germline V gene, CDR1 is LNHDA and CDR2 is SQIVND (reference sequence). This CDR3 has 11 residues. This CDR3 is CASSMSEKLFF. CDR3 nucleotide sequence: TGTGCCAGTAGCATGTCGGAAAAACTGTTTTTT.

This chain links TRBV18 with TRBJ2-1; perhaps TRBD1 as D (6 bases). V lost 6 bases to trimming and J lost 4 bases, with 16 bases between them. Germline values: CDR1 KGHSH, CDR2 LQKENI. The CDR3 consists of 15 residues. As DNA, the CDR3 is TGTGCCAGCTCGGCGGATGGGGGCGGGTACAATGAGCAGTTCTTC. Translating gives CASSADGGGYNEQFF.

This rearrangement joins TRBV7-2 to TRBJ1-5; D call uncertain. Germline V lookup: CDR1 SGHTA, CDR2 FQGNSA. Trimming cost V 0 bases and J 5 bases, with 5 bases left between them. The CDR3 runs to 13 residues. CDR3 in amino acids: CASSLALYQPQHF. CDR3 coding DNA: TGTGCCAGCAGCTTAGCGCTTTATCAGCCCCAGCATTTT. Together with reference TRBV7-2 and TRBJ1-5, the CDR3 gives the full variable domain: GAGVSQSPSNKVTEKGKDVELRCDPISGHTALYWYRQSLGQGLEFLIYFQGNSAPDKSGLPSDRFSAERTGGSVSTLTIQRTQQEDSAVYLCASSLALYQPQHFGDGTRLSIL.

The genes are TRBV27 and TRBJ2-7; D is unclear. V was shortened by 2 bases and J by 3 bases, with 20 bases between the two germline ends. This CDR3 spans 17 amino acids. Germline V gives CDR1 MNHEY, CDR2 SMNVEV (reference sequence). CDR3 DNA: TGTGCCAGCAGTTTAAAGGTTAGGGCAGGCGGATTCTACGAGCAGTACTTC. Its translation: CASSLKVRAGGFYEQYF.

Details on this clone: At the DNA level, this CDR3 is encoded by other sequences in the same sample as well. This sequence joins TRBV5-4 and TRBJ1-4; no reliable D call. The germline V gene has CDR1 SGHNT and CDR2 YYREEE (reference sequence). The CDR3 is 14 residues long. Trimming stripped 0 bases from V and 5 bases from J, with 8 bases between. The DNA of the CDR3 is TGTGCCAGCAGCTTGGGGACGGTGAATGAAAAACTGTTTTTT. Residues: CASSLGTVNEKLFF. Filled out from reference TRBV5-4 and TRBJ1-4, the complete variable domain reads ETGVTQSPTHLIKTRGQQVTLRCSSQSGHNTVSWYQQALGQGPQFIFQYYREEENGRGNFPPRFSGLQFPNYSSELNVNALELDDSALYLCASSLGTVNEKLFFGSGTQLSVL.

This rearrangement joins TRBV9 to TRBJ2-1; perhaps TRBD1 as D (5 bases). Germline CDR1 SGDLS, CDR2 YYNGEE. The CDR3 runs to 14 residues. Trimming took 5 bases from V and 4 from J, leaving 13 bases between them. CDR3 nucleotides: TGTGCCAGCAGTCAGGGATCCTTTTACAATGAGCAGTTCTTC. Its translation is CASSQGSFYNEQFF.

The chain combines TRBV7-2 with TRBJ1-2, with D tentatively TRBD1 (5 bases). Trimming pared 0 bases from V and 7 bases from J, leaving 18 bases between. Germline lookup yields CDR1 SGHTA and CDR2 FQGNSA. CDR3 size: 16 residues. The CDR3, as DNA: TGTGCCAGCAGCTTAGCGGTGGGGGTCCCCACGAGTGGCTACACCTTC. Amino acid sequence: CASSLAVGVPTSGYTF.

This chain connects TRBV28 to TRBJ1-2; 9 bases are a match to TRBD1. Germline V CDR1 and CDR2: MDHEN, SYDVKM. The trim removed 6 bases at V and 3 bases at J, leaving 11 bases unmatched. This CDR3 contains 16 residues. The CDR3 DNA sequence: TGTGCCAGCAGGCTCGGGACAGGGTGGCCTGACTATGGCTACACCTTC. Its protein product is CASRLGTGWPDYGYTF.